This TCR beta chain is from a study of Graves' ophthalmopathy and Graves' hyperthyroidism. The ends lost 11 bases at V and 9 bases at J; junction bases unmatched: 24. The CDR3 is 17 amino acids. The V gene's germline CDR1 is ENHRY and CDR2 SYGVKD. This clonotype was detected many times. RNA transcripts yielded amplified TCR beta CDR3 regions. An opening RT-PCR round employed HTBI primers and preceded a second-round multiplex PCR. Via MiXCR, TCRdb re-called the multiplex PCR reads, giving one row per CDR3 protein. The sample has 1 million to 1.3 million distinct CDR3 sequences, roughly two fifths seen once.

What was sequenced was peripheral blood or thyroid tissue (not recorded which). V and J are TRBV10-3 and TRBJ2-7; 11 positions agree with TRBD2. The receptor was isolated from an adult man with Graves' hyperthyroidism. In nucleotides, the CDR3 is TGTGCCTCCGAACCCAGAGATGCTAGCGGGGGGAATACGGGGCAGTACTTC. This sequence encodes CASEPRDASGGNTGQYF.